The rows below give T cell receptor beta chains drawn from one sample of a study of blood T cell repertoires in COVID-19. TCRdb's copy holds only in-frame clones and misses some; the assay was immunoSEQ multiplex PCR. The sample includes 200,000 to 250,000 clones, around 84% of them seen just once. Input material: peripheral blood. The receptors come from a woman aged 80 or older with active or convalescent COVID-19. The CDR3 runs from the conserved cysteine through the conserved F or W. D genes are given only for firm matches. Only part of the rows carry a size: once, few, many, or a class if the clone is expanded.

D gene | J gene | V gene | clone size | CDR3 DNA | CDR3 protein
TRBD2 | TRBJ2-5 | TRBV7-2 | . | TGTGCCAGCAGCCCCGGACTAGCGGGAAGTGTAGAGACCCAGTACTTC | CASSPGLAGSVETQYF
TRBD2 | TRBJ2-4 | TRBV5-1 | . | TGCGCCAGCACCTTTACACCGGGACTATCCAAAAACATTCAGTACTTC | CASTFTPGLSKNIQYF
TRBD1 | TRBJ2-5 | TRBV7-2 | . | TGTGCCAGCAGCTCGGGACAGCGTGCGTGGGAGACCCAGTACTTC | CASSSGQRAWETQYF
. | TRBJ1-2 | TRBV19 | . | TGTGCCAGTAGTGTCCTGGAGACAGTTTTAATCTACACCTTC | CASSVLETVLIYTF
. | TRBJ2-7 | TRBV6-1 | . | TGTGCCAGCAGTGAATATATAACATCCTACGAGCAGTACTTC | CASSEYITSYEQYF
. | TRBJ1-4 | TRBV4-3 | . | TGCGCCAGCAGCCAAACAGGTGCAACTAATGAAAAACTGTTTTTT | CASSQTGATNEKLFF
TRBD1 | TRBJ1-5 | TRBV6-1 | . | TGTGCCAGCAGTGAAGATTTGAGACAGGGGAATCAGCCCCAGCATTTT | CASSEDLRQGNQPQHF
. | TRBJ1-2 | TRBV6-2/TRBV6-3 | . | TGTGCCAGCAGCCGGGACATCGCTAACTATGGCTACACCTTC | CASSRDIANYGYTF
. | TRBJ1-2 | TRBV3-1/TRBV3-2 | . | TGTGCCAGCAGCTCCCCAGGTGCGGGCGGCTACACCTTC | CASSSPGAGGYTF
TRBD1 | TRBJ1-3 | TRBV5-1 | . | TGCGCCAGCAGCGAGGGACAGGCCCTCTCTGGAAACACCATATATTTT | CASSEGQALSGNTIYF
. | TRBJ2-7 | TRBV11-3 | few | TGTGCCAGCAGCTTTCGGGCAGGGGCGACCTACGAGCAGTACTTC | CASSFRAGATYEQYF
TRBD1 | TRBJ1-2 | TRBV3-1/TRBV3-2 | . | TGTGCCAGCAGCCAAATAACAGGGGGATATGGCTACACCTTC | CASSQITGGYGYTF
TRBD1 | TRBJ1-1 | TRBV7-2 | once | TGTGCCAGCAGCTTAGTCAGACAGGGGAGTGAAGCTTTCTTT | CASSLVRQGSEAFF
. | TRBJ2-5 | TRBV2 | . | TGTGCCAGCAGAGAGTACCAAGAGACCCAGTACTTC | CASREYQETQYF
. | TRBJ2-2 | TRBV5-1 | . | TGCGCCAGCAGCTTGGCGGTCAGCGGCACCGGGGAGCTGTTTTTT | CASSLAVSGTGELFF
. | TRBJ1-1 | TRBV6-2/TRBV6-3 | . | TGTGCCAGCAGTTACTCCGTGACAGTGAACACTGAAGCTTTCTTT | CASSYSVTVNTEAFF
. | TRBJ2-1 | TRBV4-1 | few | TGCGCCAGCAGCCGTGGACTTCCTACCTACAATGAGCAGTTCTTC | CASSRGLPTYNEQFF
. | TRBJ1-5 | TRBV11-1 | . | TGTGCCAGCAGCTTAGGCGGGGTAAGCAATCAGCCCCAGCATTTT | CASSLGGVSNQPQHF
. | TRBJ2-7 | TRBV30 | few | TGTGCCTGGAGCCGCGGGACTGGTTCCTACGAGCAGTACTTC | CAWSRGTGSYEQYF
. | TRBJ2-3 | TRBV3-1/TRBV3-2 | . | TGTGCCAGCAGCCAAGCTACAGGGAGAACAGATACGCAGTATTTT | CASSQATGRTDTQYF
. | TRBJ1-3 | TRBV7-7 | . | TGTGCTAGCAGCCCTGCCGGGGGTCGAAACACCATATATTTT | CASSPAGGRNTIYF
TRBD1 | TRBJ1-2 | TRBV6-4 | . | TGTGCCAGCAGTGACATGACAGGGCGCGGCTACACCTTC | CASSDMTGRGYTF
. | TRBJ1-3 | TRBV19 | . | TGTGCCAGTAGTCCAACAGGGTACTACTCTGGAAACACCATATATTTT | CASSPTGYYSGNTIYF
. | TRBJ1-2 | TRBV30 | . | TGTGCCTGGGTGAAGGGGTCTGAGTCATTCTATGGCTACACCTTC | CAWVKGSESFYGYTF
TRBD1 | TRBJ1-3 | TRBV7-9 | . | TGTGCCAGCAGCCCGGGACAGGGGCCAGGAAACACCATATATTTT | CASSPGQGPGNTIYF
. | TRBJ2-7 | TRBV6-5 | . | TGTGCCAGCAGTACCCCCCTCGGGAGAGCCTACGAGCAGTACTTC | CASSTPLGRAYEQYF
TRBD1 | TRBJ1-3 | TRBV25-1 | many | TGTGCCAGCAGTGTCCTTGGACAGGGGGCTTATGGAAACACCATATATTTT | CASSVLGQGAYGNTIYF
TRBD2 | TRBJ2-3 | TRBV2 | . | TGTGCCAGCAGGGCAGCGGGGGGGCCAGCAGATACGCAGTATTTT | CASRAAGGPADTQYF
TRBD2 | TRBJ2-2 | TRBV9 | . | TGTGCCAGCACCCGGACTAGTTTTGACGCCGGGGAGCTGTTTTTT | CASTRTSFDAGELFF
TRBD1 | TRBJ2-3 | TRBV7-2 | . | TGTGCCAGCAGCTTGAGGGGGCTAACGGAAAGAGGGGGAGATACGCAGTATTTT | CASSLRGLTERGGDTQYF
. | TRBJ2-3 | TRBV6-5 | . | TGTGCCAGCAGGCGGGGCCCTAGCACAGATACGCAGTATTTT | CASRRGPSTDTQYF